The 13 T cell receptor beta chains below were found in one sample sequenced in a study of T cells after yellow fever vaccination. Each CDR3 protein gets one entry after TCRdb re-called the 5' RACE reads with MiXCR. This table holds about 240,000 distinct CDR3 sequences, about 7% found once. The sequencing here drew on CD4+ T cells sorted from PBMCs, taken 15 days after the yellow fever booster vaccination. All receptors come from a man aged 30 to 39 who received the YFV17D yellow fever vaccine.

This clonotype has a count of ten or more. V is TRBV7-3 and J is TRBJ2-1; TRBD1 aligns across 8 bases. Per germline, CDR1 SGHTA and CDR2 FQGTGA. V shed 1 base, J shed 1 base, and the junction held 3 bases outside the gene matches. The CDR3 spans 16 residues. The DNA of the CDR3 is TGTGCCAGCAGCTTAAAGGGGACAGGATCCTACAATGAGCAGTTCTTC. It is translated as CASSLKGTGSYNEQFF.

V gene TRBV7-2 combines with J gene TRBJ2-5; maybe TRBD2 (6 bases). Germline V gene data show CDR1 as SGHTA and CDR2 as FQGNSA. This CDR3 region has 15 residues. Trimming took off 5 bases at V and 5 bases at J, with 18 bases between the two ends. CDR3 coding DNA: TGTGCCAGCAGCCGGTCCTACGGGAGTCAGGAGACCCAGTACTTC. Its protein product is CASSRSYGSQETQYF.

To note about this clonotype: A junction boundary mismatches the germline segment, possibly from a read error. The chain combines TRBV3-1 with TRBJ2-2; weak D call: TRBD2 (5 bases). The CDR3 totals 16 residues. The germline gives CDR1 LGHDT, CDR2 YNNKEL (reference sequence). The CDR3 loop is CAGSLKTGMNTGELFF. The DNA for the CDR3 is TGTGCCGGCAGCCTAAAGACGGGGATGAACACCGGGGAGCTGTTTTTT.

This clonotype was counted at least ten times. The DNA for the CDR3 is TGTGCCAGCAGGAGAGGGGACAACTACGAGCAGTACTTC. Amino acid sequence: CASRRGDNYEQYF. The chain carries TRBV6-5 and TRBJ2-7; TRBD1 might be the D (6 bases). CDR1 MNHEY and CDR2 SVGAGI come from the germline V gene. The V and J ends lost 6 bases and 3 bases respectively, with 12 bases between them. The CDR3 consists of 13 residues.

This clonotype has ten or more counts. This chain connects TRBV20-1 to TRBJ1-5; D gene unclear. CDR1 is DFQATT and CDR2 is SNEGSKA in the germline V gene (reference sequence). This CDR3 comprises 18 residues. Trimming shortened V by 0 bases and J by 0 bases, and 18 bases separated the two germline ends. CDR3 sequence (DNA): TGCAGTGCTAGAGACGTCCGTTCGTCTTTGGGTAGCAATCAGCCCCAGCATTTT. It is translated as CSARDVRSSLGSNQPQHF.

This clonotype has a handful of counts. The chain combines TRBV10-2 with TRBJ2-1, with D possibly matching TRBD1 (6 bases). V was clipped by 8 bases and J by 5 bases, with 16 bases between them. The germline V gene has CDR1 WSHSY and CDR2 SAAADI. CDR3 size: 14 residues. CDR3 amino acids: CASRTARGDNEQFF. The DNA for the CDR3 is TGCGCCAGCCGTACCGCCAGGGGAGACAATGAGCAGTTCTTC.

This clonotype was detected many times. The chain combines TRBV6-2 or TRBV6-3 with TRBJ2-1; 7 nucleotides align to TRBD2. Germline V gene lookup returns CDR1 MNHEY and CDR2 SVGEGT. With V trimmed by 3 bases and J by 9 bases, 8 bases remained unmatched. This CDR3 spans 14 amino acids. CDR3 residues: CASSYSPAGVEQFF. The DNA for the CDR3 is TGTGCCAGCAGTTATTCTCCGGCGGGGGTTGAGCAGTTCTTC.

J is TRBJ1-2 and V is TRBV6-1; D may be TRBD1 (5 bases). In germline, CDR1 is MNHNS, CDR2 SASEGT. V lost 8 bases to trimming and J lost 3 bases, with 13 bases between them. The CDR3 extends over 13 amino acids. CDR3 region: CASAIMGDYGYTF. Written as DNA, the CDR3 is TGTGCCAGCGCAATTATGGGGGACTATGGCTACACCTTC.

CDR3 nucleotide sequence: TGCGCCAGCAGCTTGGATCTAGCGAGACGAGGGGTTAGCTCCTACAATGAGCAGTTCTTC. Its protein is CASSLDLARRGVSSYNEQFF. V is TRBV5-1 and J is TRBJ2-1; tentative D call: TRBD2 (6 bases). The germline V gene has CDR1 SGHRS and CDR2 YFSETQ. The CDR3 is 20 residues long. Trimming took off 0 bases at V and 0 bases at J, with 22 bases between the two ends.

Points on this clonotype: At one of its ends the junction is not consistent with the germline gene, which may arise from a read error. The rearrangement uses TRBV7-3 and TRBJ2-5, with D maybe TRBD2 (6 bases). Germline V gives CDR1 SGHTA, CDR2 FQGTGA. The CDR3 loop spans 14 amino acids. CDR3 coding DNA: TGTGCCAGCAGTTTAAGCGGAGGGGCGAAGACCCAGTACTTC. Encoded protein: CASSLSGGAKTQYF.

This clonotype was picked up many times. The V and J genes are TRBV5-1 and TRBJ2-3, with D possibly matching TRBD1 (5 bases). There are 15 residues in the CDR3. Germline assignment: CDR1 SGHRS and CDR2 YFSETQ. V lost 0 bases to trimming and J lost 1 base, with 9 bases between them. The CDR3: CASSLEGYGTDTQYF. The CDR3 nucleotides read TGCGCCAGCAGCTTGGAGGGGTACGGCACAGATACGCAGTATTTT.

This clonotype has ten or more counts. V gene TRBV5-5 combines with J gene TRBJ2-2; 12 nucleotides match TRBD2. Germline V gives CDR1 SGHKS, CDR2 YYEKEE (reference sequence). Trimming removed 1 base from V and 0 bases from J; junction bases left unmatched: 4. The CDR3 loop spans 18 amino acids. CDR3 loop: CASSLSSGRAANTGELFF. CDR3 in DNA: TGTGCCAGCAGCTTGTCTAGCGGGAGGGCCGCGAACACCGGGGAGCTGTTTTTT.

In its sample, this clonotype was seen many times. The V call is TRBV7-2, the J call TRBJ2-7; maybe TRBD2 (6 bases). There are 13 residues in the CDR3. Trimming pared 5 bases from V and 9 bases from J, leaving 17 bases between. From germline, CDR1 is SGHTA and CDR2 FQGNSA. The CDR3: CASSLETRVGQYF. In DNA form, the CDR3 reads TGTGCCAGCAGCCTAGAGACTAGAGTTGGGCAGTACTTC. The full variable domain, completed using reference TRBV7-2 and TRBJ2-7, is GAGVSQSPSNKVTEKGKDVELRCDPISGHTALYWYRQSLGQGLEFLIYFQGNSAPDKSGLPSDRFSAERTGGSVSTLTIQRTQQEDSAVYLCASSLETRVGQYFGPGTRLTVT.